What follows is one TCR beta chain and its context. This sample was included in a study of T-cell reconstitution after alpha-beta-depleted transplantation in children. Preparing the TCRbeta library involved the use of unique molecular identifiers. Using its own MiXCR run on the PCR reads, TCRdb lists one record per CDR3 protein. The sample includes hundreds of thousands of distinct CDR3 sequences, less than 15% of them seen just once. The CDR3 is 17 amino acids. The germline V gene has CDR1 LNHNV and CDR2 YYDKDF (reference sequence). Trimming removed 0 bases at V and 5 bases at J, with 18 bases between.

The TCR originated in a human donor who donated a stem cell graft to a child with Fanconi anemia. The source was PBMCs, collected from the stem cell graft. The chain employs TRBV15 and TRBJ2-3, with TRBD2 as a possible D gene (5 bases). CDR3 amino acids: CATSRDEEDWVLDTQYF. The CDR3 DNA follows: TGTGCCACCAGCAGAGATGAGGAGGATTGGGTTCTAGATACGCAGTATTTT.